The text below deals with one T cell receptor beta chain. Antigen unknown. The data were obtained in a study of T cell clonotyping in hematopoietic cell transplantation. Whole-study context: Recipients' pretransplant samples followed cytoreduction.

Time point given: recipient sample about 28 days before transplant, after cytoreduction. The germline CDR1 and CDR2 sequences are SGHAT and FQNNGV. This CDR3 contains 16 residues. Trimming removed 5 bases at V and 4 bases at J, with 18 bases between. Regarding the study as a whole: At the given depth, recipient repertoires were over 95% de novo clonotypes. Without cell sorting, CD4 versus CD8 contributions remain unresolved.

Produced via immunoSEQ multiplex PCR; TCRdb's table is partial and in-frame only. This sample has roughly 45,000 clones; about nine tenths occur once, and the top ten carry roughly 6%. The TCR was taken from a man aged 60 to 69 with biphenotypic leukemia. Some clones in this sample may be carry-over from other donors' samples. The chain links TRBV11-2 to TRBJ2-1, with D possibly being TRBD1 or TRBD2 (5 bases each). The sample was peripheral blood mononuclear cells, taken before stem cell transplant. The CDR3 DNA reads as TGTGCCAGCAGCCGTTCTGGGGGTAATATTTACAATGAGCAGTTCTTC. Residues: CASSRSGGNIYNEQFF.